This T cell receptor (beta chain) was profiled in a study of blood T cell repertoires in COVID-19. Whole-study context: Whether acute or convalescent, the COVID-19 samples came from the United States, Italy and Spain. The cDNA or gDNA used as material had been derived from T cells, B-cell-depleted T cells, or PBMCs.

Authors' data handling: Amplified reference gene primers provided the basis for estimating nucleated cell counts. Method: immunoSEQ multiplex PCR; TCRdb's copy keeps in-frame clones and lacks some. V, J and clone size are those of that table, while D and trimming were read from the DNA. The sample shows around 250,000 clones, around 81% of them seen only once. This clone was observed at least ten times. V lost 0 bases to trimming and J lost 2 bases, with 5 bases between them. Germline loops: CDR1 SGHVS, CDR2 FQNEAQ. The CDR3 contains 15 residues. The sequence was obtained from a man in his forties or fifties with active or convalescent COVID-19. The chain uses TRBV7-8 and TRBJ1-6, with D uncertain. Sequenced: peripheral blood. CDR3 sequence: CASSLAAAYNSPLHF. DNA for the CDR3: TGTGCCAGCAGCTTAGCGGCGGCCTATAATTCACCCCTCCACTTT.